The 8 T cell receptor beta chains below all came from one sample that was sequenced in a study of CD8 T cells in Susac syndrome. cDNA came from roughly 0.5 to 1 ug RNA primed by random hexamers. Using its own MiXCR run on the immunoSEQ multiplex PCR reads, TCRdb lists one record per CDR3 protein. The table lists roughly 76,000 distinct CDR3 sequences, approximately 93% of them singletons. The sample was CD8+ T cells from PBMCs. The origin of the receptors is a human donor with Susac syndrome.

The chain uses TRBV2 and TRBJ1-4; D possibly corresponds to TRBD1 (5 bases). The V gene lost 8 bases and the J gene lost 6 bases, with 16 bases spanning the gap. The CDR3 has 14 amino acids. Germline V gene data show CDR1 as SNHLY and CDR2 as FYNNEI. CDR3 sequence: CASGATGRHEKLFF. CDR3 bases: TGTGCCAGCGGTGCTACAGGAAGACATGAAAAACTGTTTTTT.

This chain uses TRBV11-2 with TRBJ2-5; D is unresolved. The germline V gene has CDR1 SGHAT and CDR2 FQNNGV. V lost 2 bases to trimming and J lost 2 bases, with 15 bases between them. The length of the CDR3 is 16 residues. CDR3 coding DNA: TGTGCCAGCAGCTTAACCGGACGCAAACTTCAAGAGACCCAGTACTTC. Translation gives CASSLTGRKLQETQYF. Drawing the rest from reference TRBV11-2 and TRBJ2-5, the complete variable domain is EAGVAQSPRYKIIEKRQSVAFWCNPISGHATLYWYQQILGQGPKLLIQFQNNGVVDDSQLPKDRFSAERLKGVDSTLKIQPAKLEDSAVYLCASSLTGRKLQETQYFGPGTRLLVL.

The V call is TRBV11-2, the J call TRBJ2-7; 7 bases are a match to TRBD1. V gave up 2 bases and J gave up 7 bases; unmatched junction bases: 14. Germline V gene data show CDR1 as SGHAT and CDR2 as FQNNGV. The CDR3 runs 16 residues. The CDR3 region is CASSLKGGGMLGEQYF. For the CDR3, the DNA is TGTGCCAGCAGCTTAAAAGGGGGCGGTATGTTGGGGGAGCAGTACTTC.

This chain links TRBV19 with TRBJ1-6; D is perhaps TRBD1 (6 bases). V lost 5 bases, J lost 9 bases, and 14 bases lay in between. This CDR3 is built from 14 residues. Germline loops: CDR1 LNHDA, CDR2 SQIVND (reference sequence). Here the CDR3 reads CASSPEGGRSPLHF. In nucleotides, the CDR3 is TGTGCCAGTAGTCCGGAGGGGGGTCGTTCACCCCTCCACTTT.

The rearrangement joins TRBV5-6 to TRBJ2-5; D assignment may be TRBD1 or TRBD2 (7 bases each). In germline, CDR1 is SGHDT, CDR2 YYEEEE. The ends were cut back, 5 bases at V and 6 bases at J, with 23 bases in the middle. The CDR3 runs 16 residues. CDR3 nucleotides: TGTGCCAGCAGTGATACGAAGCGGGACAGCTCCCAGACCCAGTACTTC. It specifies CASSDTKRDSSQTQYF.

This chain uses TRBV20-1 with TRBJ2-3, with unresolved D. The germline CDR1 and CDR2 sequences are DFQATT and SNEGSKA (reference sequence). The V end was cut by 2 bases, the J end by 3 bases, with 12 bases between. This CDR3 is 14 amino acids long. CDR3 protein: CSARPIIGTDTQYF. The CDR3 nucleotides read TGCAGTGCTAGACCCATAATTGGGACAGATACGCAGTATTTT.

The genes are TRBV7-9 and TRBJ2-7; possibly TRBD2 for D (5 bases). CDR3 length equals 15 residues. Germline loops: CDR1 SEHNR, CDR2 FQNEAQ (reference sequence). V shed 6 bases and J shed 1 base, with 16 bases lying between them. CDR3 residues: CASSSKRADSYEQYF. CDR3 DNA sequence: TGTGCCAGCAGTTCAAAGAGGGCGGATTCCTACGAGCAGTACTTC.

The chain links TRBV6-1 to TRBJ1-2; D might be TRBD1 (5 bases). Germline V gives CDR1 MNHNS, CDR2 SASEGT. V was cut by 1 base and J by 4 bases, with 16 bases left in between. CDR3 length: 16 residues. CDR3 sequence reads: CASSEVLGEGRYGYTF. CDR3 nucleotides: TGTGCCAGCAGTGAAGTCTTAGGTGAGGGACGCTATGGCTACACCTTC.